This T cell receptor beta chain derives from a study of cytomegalovirus exposure and HLA in healthy donors. Background on the study: The Caucasian-associated ancestry cluster contained 81% of the 398 genotyped donors.

Comments on this clone: Its antigen is still unknown.

The CDR3 runs to 14 residues. Germline loops: CDR1 KGHSH, CDR2 LQKENI. Unmatched junction bases numbered 1, after V lost 3 bases and J lost 1 base. Findings and caveats of the study: Further analysis was carried out later, and it showed several of the most significant clusters appearing linked to common viral pathogens.

PCR was performed using 60 Vbeta and 13 Jbeta primers. How the authors handled the data: Later work found roughly 80 million unique TCR beta chains, with approximately 12 million shared. Some clones are missing from TCRdb's copy, which holds only in-frame ones; the method was immunoSEQ multiplex PCR. D and trimming were read from the DNA, whereas the V and J calls and clone size are those reported in that table. The sample shows over 100,000 clones, over 65% of them seen only once. The sequence came from a woman aged 25 to 39 in good health and CMV-seropositive. V and J are TRBV18 and TRBJ1-1; 8 bases are a match to TRBD1. The sequenced material came from PBMCs. The CDR3 reads CASSPQGANTEAFF. Written as DNA, the CDR3 is TGTGCCAGCTCACCCCAGGGGGCGAACACTGAAGCTTTCTTT.